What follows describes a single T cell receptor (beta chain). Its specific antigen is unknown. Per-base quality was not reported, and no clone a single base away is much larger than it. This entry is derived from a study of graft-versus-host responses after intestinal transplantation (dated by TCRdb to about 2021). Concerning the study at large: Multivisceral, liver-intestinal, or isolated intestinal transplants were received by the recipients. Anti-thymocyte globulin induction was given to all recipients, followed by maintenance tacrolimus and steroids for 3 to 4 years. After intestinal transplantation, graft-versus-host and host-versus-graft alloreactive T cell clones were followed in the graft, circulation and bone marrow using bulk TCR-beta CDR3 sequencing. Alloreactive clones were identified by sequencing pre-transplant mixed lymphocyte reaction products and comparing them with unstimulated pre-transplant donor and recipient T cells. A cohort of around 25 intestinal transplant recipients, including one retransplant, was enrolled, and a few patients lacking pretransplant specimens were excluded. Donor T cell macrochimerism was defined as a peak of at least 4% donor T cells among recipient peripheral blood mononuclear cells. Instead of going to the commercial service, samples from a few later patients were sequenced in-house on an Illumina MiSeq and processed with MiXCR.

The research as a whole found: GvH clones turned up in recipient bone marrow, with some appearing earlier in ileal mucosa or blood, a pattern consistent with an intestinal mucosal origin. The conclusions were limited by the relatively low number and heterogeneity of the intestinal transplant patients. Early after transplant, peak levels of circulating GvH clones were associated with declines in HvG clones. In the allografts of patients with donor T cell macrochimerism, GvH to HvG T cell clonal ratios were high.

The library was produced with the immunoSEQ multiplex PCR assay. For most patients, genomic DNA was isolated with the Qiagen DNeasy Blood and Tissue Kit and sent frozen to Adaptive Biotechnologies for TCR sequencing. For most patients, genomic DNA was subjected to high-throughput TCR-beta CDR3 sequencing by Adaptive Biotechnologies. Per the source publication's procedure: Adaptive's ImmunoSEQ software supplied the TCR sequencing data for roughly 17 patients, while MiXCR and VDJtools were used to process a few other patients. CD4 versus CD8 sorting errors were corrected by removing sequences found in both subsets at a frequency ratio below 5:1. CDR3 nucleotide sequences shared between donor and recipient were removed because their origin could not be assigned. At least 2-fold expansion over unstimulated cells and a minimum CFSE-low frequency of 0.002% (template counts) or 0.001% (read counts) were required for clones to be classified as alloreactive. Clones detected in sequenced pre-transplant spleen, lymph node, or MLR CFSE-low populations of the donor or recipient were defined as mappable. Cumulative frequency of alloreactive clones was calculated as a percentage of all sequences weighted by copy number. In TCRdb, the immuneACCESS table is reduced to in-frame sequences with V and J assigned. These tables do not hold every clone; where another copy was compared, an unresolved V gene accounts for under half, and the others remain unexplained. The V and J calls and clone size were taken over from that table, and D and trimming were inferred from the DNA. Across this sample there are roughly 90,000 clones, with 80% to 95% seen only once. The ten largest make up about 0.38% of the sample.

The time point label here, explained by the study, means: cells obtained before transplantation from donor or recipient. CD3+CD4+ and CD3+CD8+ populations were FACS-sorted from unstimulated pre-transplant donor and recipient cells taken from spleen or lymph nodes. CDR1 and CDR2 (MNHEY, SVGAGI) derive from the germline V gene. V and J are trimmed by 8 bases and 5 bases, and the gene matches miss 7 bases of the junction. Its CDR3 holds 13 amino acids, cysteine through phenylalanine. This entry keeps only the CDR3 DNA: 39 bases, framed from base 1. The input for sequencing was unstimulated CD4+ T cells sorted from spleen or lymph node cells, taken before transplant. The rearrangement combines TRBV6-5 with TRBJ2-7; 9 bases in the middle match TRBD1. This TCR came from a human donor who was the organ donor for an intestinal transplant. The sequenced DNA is TGTGCCAGCGCCGGGACAGGGTCCAACGAGCAGTACTTC. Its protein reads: CASAGTGSNEQYF.